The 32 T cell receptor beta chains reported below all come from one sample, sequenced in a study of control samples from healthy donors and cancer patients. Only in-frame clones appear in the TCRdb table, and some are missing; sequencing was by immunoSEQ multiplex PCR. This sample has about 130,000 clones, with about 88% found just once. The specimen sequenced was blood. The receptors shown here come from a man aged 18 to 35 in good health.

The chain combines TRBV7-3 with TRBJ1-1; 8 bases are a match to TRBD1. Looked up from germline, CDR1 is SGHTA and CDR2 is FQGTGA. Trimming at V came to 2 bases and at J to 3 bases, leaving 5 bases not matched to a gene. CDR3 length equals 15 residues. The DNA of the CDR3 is TGTGCCAGCAGCTTACAGGGGGCGTTGCACACTGAAGCTTTCTTT. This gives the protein CASSLQGALHTEAFF.

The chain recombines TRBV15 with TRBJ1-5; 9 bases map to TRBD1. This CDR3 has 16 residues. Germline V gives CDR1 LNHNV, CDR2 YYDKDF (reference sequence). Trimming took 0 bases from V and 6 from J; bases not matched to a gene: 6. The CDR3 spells CATSRDRGTGFQPQHF. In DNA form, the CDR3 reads TGTGCCACCAGCAGAGATAGGGGGACAGGGTTTCAGCCCCAGCATTTT.

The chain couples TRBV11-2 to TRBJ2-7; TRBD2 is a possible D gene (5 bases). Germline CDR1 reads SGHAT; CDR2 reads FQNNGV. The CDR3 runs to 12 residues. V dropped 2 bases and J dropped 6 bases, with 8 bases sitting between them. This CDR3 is CASSLSGVEQYF. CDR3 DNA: TGTGCCAGCAGCTTATCCGGGGTCGAGCAGTACTTC.

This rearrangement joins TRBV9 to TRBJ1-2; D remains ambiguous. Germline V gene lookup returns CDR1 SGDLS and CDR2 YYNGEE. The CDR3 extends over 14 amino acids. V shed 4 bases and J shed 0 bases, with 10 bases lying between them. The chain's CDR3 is CASSSTSTNYGYTF. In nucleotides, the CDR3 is TGTGCCAGCAGCTCCACGAGCACTAACTATGGCTACACCTTC.

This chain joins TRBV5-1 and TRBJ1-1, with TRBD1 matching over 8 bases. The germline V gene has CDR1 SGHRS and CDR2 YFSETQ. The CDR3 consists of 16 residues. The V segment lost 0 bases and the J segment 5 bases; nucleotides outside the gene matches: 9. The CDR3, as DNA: TGCGCCAGCAGCTTGGGCTTGGGGACAGGCGGGACTGAAGCTTTCTTT. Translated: CASSLGLGTGGTEAFF.

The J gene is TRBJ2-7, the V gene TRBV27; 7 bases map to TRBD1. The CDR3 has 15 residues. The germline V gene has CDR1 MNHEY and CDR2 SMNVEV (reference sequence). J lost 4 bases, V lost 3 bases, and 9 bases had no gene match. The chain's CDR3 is CASSFRVAGGYEQYF. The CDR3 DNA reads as TGTGCCAGCAGTTTTAGAGTGGCAGGGGGATACGAGCAGTACTTC.

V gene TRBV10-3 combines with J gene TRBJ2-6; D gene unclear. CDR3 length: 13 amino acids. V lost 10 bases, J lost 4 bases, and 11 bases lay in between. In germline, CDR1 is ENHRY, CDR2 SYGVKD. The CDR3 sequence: CATRLDGANVLTF. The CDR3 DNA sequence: TGTGCCACCCGCCTCGACGGGGCCAACGTCCTGACTTTC.

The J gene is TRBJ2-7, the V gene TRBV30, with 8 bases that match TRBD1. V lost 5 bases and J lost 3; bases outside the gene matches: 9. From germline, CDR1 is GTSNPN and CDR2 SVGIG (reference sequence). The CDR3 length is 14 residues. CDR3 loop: CAWHNPGQGYEQYF. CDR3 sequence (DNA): TGTGCCTGGCATAACCCAGGACAGGGCTACGAGCAGTACTTC.

The CDR3 DNA reads TGTGCCAGCAGCACCTCTCCGCGGGGAGACCAAGAGACCCAGTACTTC. Its protein product is CASSTSPRGDQETQYF. The chain recombines TRBV5-4 with TRBJ2-5; D is possibly TRBD2 (6 bases). The CDR3 is made up of 16 amino acids. CDR1 and CDR2 (germline): SGHNT, YYREEE (reference sequence). V gave up 4 bases and J gave up 0 bases, with 16 bases separating them.

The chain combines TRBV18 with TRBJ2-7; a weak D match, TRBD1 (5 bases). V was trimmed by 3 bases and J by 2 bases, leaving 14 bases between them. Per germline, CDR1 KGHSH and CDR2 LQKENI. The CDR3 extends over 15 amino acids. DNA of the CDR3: TGTGCCAGCTCACCGGCTCAGGGCCCGACCTACGAGCAGTACTTC. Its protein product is CASSPAQGPTYEQYF.

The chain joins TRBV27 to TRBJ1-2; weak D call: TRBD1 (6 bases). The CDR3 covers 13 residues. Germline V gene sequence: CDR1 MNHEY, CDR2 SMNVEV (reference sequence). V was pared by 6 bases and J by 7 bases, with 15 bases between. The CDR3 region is CASRPQGSGGYTF. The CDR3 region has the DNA TGTGCCAGCAGACCCCAGGGGTCGGGTGGCTACACCTTC.

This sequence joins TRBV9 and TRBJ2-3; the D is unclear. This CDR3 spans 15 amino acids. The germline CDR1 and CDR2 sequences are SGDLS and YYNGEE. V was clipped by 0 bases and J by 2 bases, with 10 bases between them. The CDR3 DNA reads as TGTGCCAGCAGCGTAGCTCCACTCCACACAGATACGCAGTATTTT. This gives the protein CASSVAPLHTDTQYF.

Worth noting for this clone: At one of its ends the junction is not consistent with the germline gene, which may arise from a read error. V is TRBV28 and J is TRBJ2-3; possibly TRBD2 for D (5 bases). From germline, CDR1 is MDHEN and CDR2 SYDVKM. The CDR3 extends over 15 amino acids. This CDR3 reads CASSLSKRSTDTQYF. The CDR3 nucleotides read TGTGCCAGCAGCTTATCGAAGCGGAGCACAGATACGCAGTATTTT.

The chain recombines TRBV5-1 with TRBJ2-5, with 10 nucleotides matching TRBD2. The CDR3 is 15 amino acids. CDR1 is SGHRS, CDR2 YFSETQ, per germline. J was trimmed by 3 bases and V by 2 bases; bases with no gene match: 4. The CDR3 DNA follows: TGCGCCAGCAGCTTACTCCTAGCGGGGGAAGAGACCCAGTACTTC. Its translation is CASSLLLAGEETQYF.

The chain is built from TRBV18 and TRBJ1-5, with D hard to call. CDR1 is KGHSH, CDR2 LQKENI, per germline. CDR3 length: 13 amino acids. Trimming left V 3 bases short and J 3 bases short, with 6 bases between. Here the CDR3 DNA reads TGTGCCAGCTCACCGGAGATCAATCAGCCCCAGCATTTT. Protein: CASSPEINQPQHF.

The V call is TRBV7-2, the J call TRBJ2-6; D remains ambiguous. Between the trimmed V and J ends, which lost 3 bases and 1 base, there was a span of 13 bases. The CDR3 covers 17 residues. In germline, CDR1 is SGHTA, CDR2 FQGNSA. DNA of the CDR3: TGTGCCAGCAGCTTCAGGAATTCTCTTTCTGGGGCCAACGTCCTGACTTTC. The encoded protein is CASSFRNSLSGANVLTF.

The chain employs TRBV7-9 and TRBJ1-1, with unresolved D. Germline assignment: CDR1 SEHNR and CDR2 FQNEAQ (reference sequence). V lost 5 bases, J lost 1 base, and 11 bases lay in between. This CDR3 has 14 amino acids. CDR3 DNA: TGTGCCAGCAGCGATGACACGAAGAACACTGAAGCTTTCTTT. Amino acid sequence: CASSDDTKNTEAFF.

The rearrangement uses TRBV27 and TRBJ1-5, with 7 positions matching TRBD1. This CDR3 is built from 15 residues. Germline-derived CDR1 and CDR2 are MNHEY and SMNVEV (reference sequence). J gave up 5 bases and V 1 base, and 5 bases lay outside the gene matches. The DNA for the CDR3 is TGTGCCAGCAGTTTATTTAAGGGGGCACATCAGCCCCAGCATTTT. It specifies CASSLFKGAHQPQHF.

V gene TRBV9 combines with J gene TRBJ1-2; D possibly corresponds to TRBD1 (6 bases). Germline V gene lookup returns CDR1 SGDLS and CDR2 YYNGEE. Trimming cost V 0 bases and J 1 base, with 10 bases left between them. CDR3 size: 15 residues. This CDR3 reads CASSVEDRRNYGYTF. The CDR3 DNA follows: TGTGCCAGCAGCGTAGAAGACAGGCGTAACTATGGCTACACCTTC.

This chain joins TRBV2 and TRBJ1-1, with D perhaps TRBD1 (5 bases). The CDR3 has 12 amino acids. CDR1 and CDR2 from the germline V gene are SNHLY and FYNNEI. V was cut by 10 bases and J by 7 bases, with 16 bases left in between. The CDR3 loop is CAIKGEGIEAFF. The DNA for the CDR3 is TGTGCCATCAAAGGGGAGGGAATTGAAGCTTTCTTT.

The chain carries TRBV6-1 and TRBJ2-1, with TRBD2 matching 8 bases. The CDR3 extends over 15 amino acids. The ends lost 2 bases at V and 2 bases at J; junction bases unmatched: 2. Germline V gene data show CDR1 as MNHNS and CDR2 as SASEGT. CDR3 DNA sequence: TGTGCCAGCAGTGAAACTAGCGGACCCTACAATGAGCAGTTCTTC. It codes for CASSETSGPYNEQFF.

The CDR3 bases are TGTGCCAGCAGCTCTAGCGGGAGCTCCTACGAGCAGTACTTC. It codes for CASSSSGSSYEQYF. The chain carries TRBV7-8 and TRBJ2-7; TRBD2 matches at 10 bases. The CDR3 contains 14 residues. Germline-derived CDR1 and CDR2 are SGHVS and FQNEAQ. The ends lost 4 bases at V and 0 bases at J; junction bases unmatched: 0.

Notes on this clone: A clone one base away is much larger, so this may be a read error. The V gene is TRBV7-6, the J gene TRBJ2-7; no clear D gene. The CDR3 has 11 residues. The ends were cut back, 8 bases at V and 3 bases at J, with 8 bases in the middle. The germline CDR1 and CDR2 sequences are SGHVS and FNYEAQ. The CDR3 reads CASGRSYEQYF. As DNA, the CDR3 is TGTGCCAGCGGCCGTAGCTACGAGCAGTACTTC. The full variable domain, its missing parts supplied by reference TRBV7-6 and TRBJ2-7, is GAGVSQSPRYKVTKRGQDVALRCDPISGHVSLYWYRQALGQGPEFLTYFNYEAQQDKSGLPNDRFSAERPEGSISTLTIQRTEQRDSAMYRCASGRSYEQYFGPGTRLTVT.

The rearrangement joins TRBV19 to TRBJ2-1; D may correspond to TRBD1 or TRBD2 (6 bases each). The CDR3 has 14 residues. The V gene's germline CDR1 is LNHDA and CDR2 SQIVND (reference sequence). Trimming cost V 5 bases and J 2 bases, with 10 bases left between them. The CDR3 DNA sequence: TGTGCCAGTAGTTGGGGGGCAACCTACAATGAGCAGTTCTTC. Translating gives CASSWGATYNEQFF.

The CDR3 region has the DNA TGCAGCGGCCAGACGATTAGCATCGAGCAGTTCTTC. Translation gives CSGQTISIEQFF. The V gene is TRBV29-1, the J gene TRBJ2-1; no firm D call. V was pared by 7 bases and J by 10 bases, with 17 bases between. The CDR3 spans 12 residues. CDR1 is SQVTM and CDR2 is ANQGSEA in the germline V gene.

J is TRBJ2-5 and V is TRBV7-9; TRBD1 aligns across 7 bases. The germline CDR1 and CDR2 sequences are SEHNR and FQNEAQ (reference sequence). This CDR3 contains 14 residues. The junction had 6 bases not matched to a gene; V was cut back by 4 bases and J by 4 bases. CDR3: CASSSTGRSETQYF. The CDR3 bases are TGTGCCAGCAGCTCGACAGGGCGGTCAGAGACCCAGTACTTC.

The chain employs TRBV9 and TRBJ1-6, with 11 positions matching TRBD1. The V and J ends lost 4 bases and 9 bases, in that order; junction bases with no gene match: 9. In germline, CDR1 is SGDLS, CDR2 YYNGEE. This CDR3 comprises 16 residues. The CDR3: CASSSVPGTGGSPLHF. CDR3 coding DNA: TGTGCCAGCAGCTCAGTCCCCGGGACAGGGGGTTCACCCCTCCACTTT. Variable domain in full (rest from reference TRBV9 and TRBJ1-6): DSGVTQTPKHLITATGQRVTLRCSPRSGDLSVYWYQQSLDQGLQFLIQYYNGEERAKGNILERFSAQQFPDLHSELNLSSLELGDSALYFCASSSVPGTGGSPLHFGNGTRLTVT.

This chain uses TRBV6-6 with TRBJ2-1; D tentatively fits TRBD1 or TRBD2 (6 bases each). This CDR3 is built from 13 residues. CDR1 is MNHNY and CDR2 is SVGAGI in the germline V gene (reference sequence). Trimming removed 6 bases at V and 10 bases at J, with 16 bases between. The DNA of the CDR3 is TGTGCCAGCAGCGGGGGCACAGTCGGGGAGCAGTTCTTC. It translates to CASSGGTVGEQFF.

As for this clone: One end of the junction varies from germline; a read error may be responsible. DNA of the CDR3: TGTGCCAGCCGCATACGACAGGGCCTTGGACACTTC. The encoded protein is CASRIRQGLGHF. The chain links TRBV5-8 to TRBJ2-7; 7 bases match TRBD1. The CDR3 length is 12 residues. Germline V gives CDR1 SGHTS, CDR2 YDEGEE.

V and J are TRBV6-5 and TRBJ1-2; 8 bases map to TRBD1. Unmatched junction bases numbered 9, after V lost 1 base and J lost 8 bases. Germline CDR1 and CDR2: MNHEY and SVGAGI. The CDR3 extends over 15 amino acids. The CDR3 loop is CASSYWDRRYKGYTF. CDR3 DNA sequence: TGTGCCAGCAGTTACTGGGACAGGAGGTACAAGGGCTACACCTTC.

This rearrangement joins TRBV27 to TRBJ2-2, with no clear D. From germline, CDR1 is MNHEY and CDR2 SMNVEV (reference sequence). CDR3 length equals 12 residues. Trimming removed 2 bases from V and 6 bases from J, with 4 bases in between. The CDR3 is CASSLGPGELFF. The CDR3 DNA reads TGTGCCAGCAGTTTAGGTCCCGGGGAGCTGTTTTTT.

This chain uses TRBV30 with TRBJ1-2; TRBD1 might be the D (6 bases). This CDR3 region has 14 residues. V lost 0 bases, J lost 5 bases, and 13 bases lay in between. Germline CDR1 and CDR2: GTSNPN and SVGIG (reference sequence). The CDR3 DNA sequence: TGTGCCTGGAGTGTGGGGGCCCAGGGGTATGGCTACACCTTC. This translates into CAWSVGAQGYGYTF. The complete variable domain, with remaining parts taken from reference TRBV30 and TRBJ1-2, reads SQTIHQWPATLVQPVGSPLSLECTVEGTSNPNLYWYRQAAGRGLQLLFYSVGIGQISSEVPQNLSASRPQDRQFILSSKKLLLSDSGFYLCAWSVGAQGYGYTFGSGTRLTVV.